This T cell receptor (beta chain) was retrieved from a study of blood T cell repertoires in COVID-19. This clone was seen once. Sequenced by immunoSEQ multiplex PCR; TCRdb stores in-frame clones only, minus some. In the table there are about 300,000 clones, roughly 91% of which are singletons. The CDR3 totals 17 residues. J gave up 1 base and V 5 bases, and 11 bases lay outside the gene matches. Germline V gene sequence: CDR1 SGHDN, CDR2 FVKESK. Sequencing was done on a sample of PBMCs or T cells enriched from blood (not recorded which). V gene TRBV14 combines with J gene TRBJ1-1; 9 bases agree with TRBD1. This clonotype was obtained from a woman in her fifties or sixties who had been exposed to COVID-19. For the CDR3, the DNA is TGTGCCAGCAGCTTTTATATACAGGGGGCGACGAACACTGAAGCTTTCTTT. As protein: CASSFYIQGATNTEAFF. Filled out from reference TRBV14 and TRBJ1-1, the complete variable domain reads EAGVTQFPSHSVIEKGQTVTLRCDPISGHDNLYWYRRVMGKEIKFLLHFVKESKQDESGMPNNRFLAERTGGTYSTLKVQPAELEDSGVYFCASSFYIQGATNTEAFFGQGTRLTVV.